This T cell receptor (beta chain) was sequenced in a study of cytomegalovirus exposure and HLA in healthy donors. General study results and limits: TCR beta V- and J-gene trimming, according to a later analysis, was linked to a missense DCLRE1C variant. The study labeled 164 TCR beta chains cytomegalovirus-associated.

Turning to this clone: Its antigen is currently unknown.

The PCR had 60 Vbeta and 13 Jbeta primers. TCRdb's table, derived via immunoSEQ multiplex PCR, lists solely in-frame clones and lacks some. The sample has 90,000 to 120,000 clones, about 68% seen once. Donors showed nominal health when sampled, although they likely had unrecorded immune exposures. The V and J ends lost 6 bases and 9 bases respectively, with 12 bases between them. CDR1 SNHLY and CDR2 FYNNEI come from the germline V gene. This CDR3 contains 13 residues. The chain joins TRBV2 to TRBJ1-6; D may be TRBD1 (6 bases). The clonotype comes from a male donor in good health and CMV-seropositive. The sequencing input was PBMCs. The DNA of the CDR3 is TGTGCCAGCAGCGACCAGGGGATTTCACCCCTCCACTTT. Translation gives CASSDQGISPLHF. The whole variable domain, filled in from reference TRBV2 and TRBJ1-6, reads EPEVTQTPSHQVTQMGQEVILRCVPISNHLYFYWYRQILGQKVEFLVSFYNNEISEKSEIFDDQFSVERPDGSNFTLKIRSTKLEDSAMYFCASSDQGISPLHFGNGTRLTVT.